A single sample gave rise to the 16 T cell receptor beta chains below, sequenced in a study of blood T cell repertoires in COVID-19. Measured with immunoSEQ multiplex PCR; TCRdb has only the in-frame clones, and not every one. The table has about 310,000 clones, less than 85% seen once. Sequencing was done on a sample of PBMCs or T cells enriched from blood (not recorded which). The receptors originated from a young woman who had been exposed to COVID-19.

The gene calls are TRBV14 and TRBJ1-2; D might be TRBD1 (6 bases). The CDR3 is made up of 16 amino acids. Trimming pared 0 bases from V and 0 bases from J, leaving 11 bases between. Germline assignment: CDR1 SGHDN and CDR2 FVKESK. As DNA, the CDR3 is TGTGCCAGCAGCCAAGAATGGGACACCGCTAACTATGGCTACACCTTC. Protein sequence: CASSQEWDTANYGYTF.

The chain joins TRBV5-4 to TRBJ1-2; 9 bases map to TRBD1. V shed 0 bases and J 4 bases; nucleotides not matched to a gene: 10. The CDR3 is 17 amino acids. The germline V gene encodes CDR1 SGHNT and CDR2 YYREEE (reference sequence). The CDR3 protein is CASSLESGQGLAYGYTF. For the CDR3, the DNA is TGTGCCAGCAGCTTGGAGTCGGGACAGGGTCTTGCCTATGGCTACACCTTC. The variable domain in full, completed from reference TRBV5-4 and TRBJ1-2, reads ETGVTQSPTHLIKTRGQQVTLRCSSQSGHNTVSWYQQALGQGPQFIFQYYREEENGRGNFPPRFSGLQFPNYSSELNVNALELDDSALYLCASSLESGQGLAYGYTFGSGTRLTVV.

The chain is built from TRBV3-1 (or the pseudogene TRBV3-2) and TRBJ1-6; the D gene is possibly TRBD1 (6 bases). This CDR3 contains 14 residues. Trimming removed 1 base from V and 8 bases from J, with 9 bases in between. Germline V gene lookup returns CDR1 LGHDT and CDR2 YNNKEL (reference sequence). CDR3 bases: TGTGCCAGCAGCCAAGTAGGGGGTCATTCACCCCTCCACTTT. It encodes CASSQVGGHSPLHF.

The J gene is TRBJ2-1, the V gene TRBV5-1; 8 positions agree with TRBD2. V lost 5 bases to trimming and J lost 8 bases; unmatched junction nucleotides: 9. Germline V gene data show CDR1 as SGHRS and CDR2 as YFSETQ. The CDR3 has 14 residues. The CDR3 sequence is CASRERGGKDEQFF. As DNA, the CDR3 is TGCGCCAGCAGGGAACGGGGGGGCAAGGATGAGCAGTTCTTC.

The chain combines TRBV5-6 with TRBJ2-5, with TRBD1 matching over 7 bases. The CDR3 length is 13 residues. V dropped 2 bases and J dropped 5; count of bases not matched to a gene: 3. Germline V lookup: CDR1 SGHDT, CDR2 YYEEEE. CDR3 sequence reads: CASSFGTEETQYF. The CDR3 nucleotides read TGTGCCAGCAGCTTTGGGACAGAGGAGACCCAGTACTTC.

This chain links TRBV5-4 with TRBJ2-5, with 7 nucleotides matching TRBD1. The CDR3 length is 16 residues. Germline V gene data show CDR1 as SGHNT and CDR2 as YYREEE (reference sequence). Trimming took 7 bases from V and 1 from J; bases not matched to a gene: 13. The CDR3: CASQARGQGPQETQYF. The CDR3 DNA reads as TGTGCCAGCCAAGCTAGGGGGCAGGGCCCCCAAGAGACCCAGTACTTC. The full variable domain, in which reference TRBV5-4 and TRBJ2-5 provide the parts outside the CDR3, is ETGVTQSPTHLIKTRGQQVTLRCSSQSGHNTVSWYQQALGQGPQFIFQYYREEENGRGNFPPRFSGLQFPNYSSELNVNALELDDSALYLCASQARGQGPQETQYFGPGTRLLVL.

This clone was recorded once. This sequence joins TRBV2 and TRBJ2-5; TRBD2 agrees at 8 bases. The V and J ends lost 7 bases and 5 bases, in that order; junction bases with no gene match: 12. CDR1 SNHLY and CDR2 FYNNEI come from the germline V gene. The CDR3 has 15 amino acids. The CDR3 spells CASNPTSGPMETQYF. CDR3 nucleotide sequence: TGTGCCAGCAACCCCACTAGCGGTCCAATGGAGACCCAGTACTTC.

This chain connects TRBV10-3 to TRBJ1-2; 8 bases are a match to TRBD1. The CDR3 is 15 residues long. V dropped 7 bases and J dropped 2; count of bases not matched to a gene: 9. The germline V gene has CDR1 ENHRY and CDR2 SYGVKD. The CDR3 spells CAITRTGRENYGYTF. The CDR3 bases are TGTGCCATCACTAGGACAGGGCGAGAAAACTATGGCTACACCTTC.

V usage is TRBV5-1 and J usage is TRBJ2-3; 7 bases align to TRBD1. The germline gives CDR1 SGHRS, CDR2 YFSETQ. After removal of 0 bases from V and 3 bases from J, the junction contained 7 bases not matched to a gene. The CDR3 extends over 16 amino acids. CDR3 in DNA: TGCGCCAGCAGCTTGGCTCCAGGGGGTGATACAGATACGCAGTATTTT. Protein: CASSLAPGGDTDTQYF.

The gene calls are TRBV14 and TRBJ2-5, with 9 bases lining up with TRBD2. Unmatched junction bases numbered 7, after V lost 3 bases and J lost 5 bases. The CDR3 is made up of 15 amino acids. CDR1 and CDR2 from the germline V gene are SGHDN and FVKESK. The CDR3 loop reads CASSQVAGGPETQYF. The CDR3 DNA sequence: TGTGCCAGCAGCCAGGTCGCGGGGGGGCCGGAGACCCAGTACTTC. Filled out from reference TRBV14 and TRBJ2-5, the complete variable domain reads EAGVTQFPSHSVIEKGQTVTLRCDPISGHDNLYWYRRVMGKEIKFLLHFVKESKQDESGMPNNRFLAERTGGTYSTLKVQPAELEDSGVYFCASSQVAGGPETQYFGPGTRLLVL.

V and J are TRBV19 and TRBJ1-2; 8 bases map to TRBD1. The trim removed 5 bases at V and 6 bases at J, leaving 8 bases unmatched. CDR1 and CDR2 (germline): LNHDA, SQIVND (reference sequence). The CDR3 length is 14 residues. The CDR3 reads CASSRQGSNNGYTF. CDR3 DNA sequence: TGTGCCAGTAGTCGACAGGGGAGTAATAATGGCTACACCTTC.

The chain is built from TRBV10-3 and TRBJ1-1; the match to TRBD1 covers 7 bases. This CDR3 has 15 residues. J gave up 4 bases and V 1 base, and 6 bases lay outside the gene matches. Per germline, CDR1 ENHRY and CDR2 SYGVKD. The CDR3 spells CAISEWSGGGTEAFF. The CDR3, as DNA: TGTGCCATCAGTGAGTGGTCAGGGGGAGGCACTGAAGCTTTCTTT.

This clone was seen once. This chain uses TRBV21-1 with TRBJ2-5; the table names TRBD1, a call not compared with the DNA. TRBV21-1 has pseudogene status. CDR3 length equals 15 residues. The CDR3 nucleotides read TGTGCCAGCAACCGGGACAGGGAAAATCAAGAGACCCAGTACTTC. This gives the protein CASNRDRENQETQYF.

The V call is TRBV7-9, the J call TRBJ2-1; possible D gene TRBD2, 5 bases. CDR3 length: 13 amino acids. Germline CDR1 and CDR2: SEHNR and FQNEAQ (reference sequence). V gave up 5 bases and J gave up 8 bases, with 13 bases separating them. The CDR3 sequence: CASSNGFSDEQFF. The DNA for the CDR3 is TGTGCCAGCAGCAACGGATTTAGCGATGAGCAGTTCTTC.

This chain uses TRBV7-2 with TRBJ1-4; D remains unclear. The CDR3 length is 12 residues. Trimming took off 5 bases at V and 10 bases at J, with 11 bases between the two ends. Germline CDR1 is SGHTA and CDR2 is FQGNSA. CDR3 DNA: TGTGCCAGCAGCCTAGTGGGGAGAAAACTGTTTTTT. Its translation is CASSLVGRKLFF.

In this sample, this clone turned up once. V is TRBV28 and J is TRBJ1-5; no clear D. The germline V gene has CDR1 MDHEN and CDR2 SYDVKM. Deletions cut 3 bases from V and 3 bases from J, with 15 bases between. The CDR3 covers 16 residues. The CDR3 DNA follows: TGTGCCAGCAGTTTTAGGCCTCGCCAGGACAATCAGCCCCAGCATTTT. It is translated as CASSFRPRQDNQPQHF.